Sequencing of this TCR beta chain was carried out in a study of blood T cell repertoires in COVID-19. Study-wide background: From the United States, Italy and Spain came samples of acute and convalescent COVID-19.

The table lists this clone with a few counts. V dropped 1 base and J dropped 0 bases, with 13 bases sitting between them. The CDR3 loop spans 16 amino acids. CDR1 and CDR2 from the germline V gene are SGHRS and YFSETQ. The cohort comprised adults aged about 18 to 100 years residing in approximately 25 US areas. Participants were placed into cohorts based on the clinical history they reported. Study processing details: Nucleated cell counts were estimated from reference gene primer amplification. Here immunoSEQ multiplex PCR was the method, and the copy in TCRdb shows in-frame clones only, minus some. That table supplies the V and J calls and clone size; D and trimming were determined from the DNA. The sample lists 180,000 or so clones, about 84% occurring once.

The TCR originated in a man in his forties or fifties with acute COVID-19. The specimen sequenced was PBMCs or T cells enriched from blood (not recorded which). The chain carries TRBV5-1 and TRBJ1-1; D is ambiguous. CDR3 region: CASSLSPGPVNTEAFF. CDR3 in DNA: TGCGCCAGCAGCTTGTCCCCCGGTCCGGTGAACACTGAAGCTTTCTTT.